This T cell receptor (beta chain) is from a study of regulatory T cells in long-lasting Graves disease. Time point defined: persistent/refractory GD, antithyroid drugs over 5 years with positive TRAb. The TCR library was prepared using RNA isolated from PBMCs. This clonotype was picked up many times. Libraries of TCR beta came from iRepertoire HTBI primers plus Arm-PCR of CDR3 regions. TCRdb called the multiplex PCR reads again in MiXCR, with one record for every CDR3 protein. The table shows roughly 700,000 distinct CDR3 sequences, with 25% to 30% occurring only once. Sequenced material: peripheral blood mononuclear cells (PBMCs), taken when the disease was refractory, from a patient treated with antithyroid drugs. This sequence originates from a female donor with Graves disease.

The chain's CDR3 is CSAPGQGEYSPLHF. The CDR3, as DNA: TGCAGTGCCCCGGGACAGGGGGAATATTCACCCCTCCACTTT. This chain connects TRBV20-1 to TRBJ1-6; 11 positions agree with TRBD1. In germline, CDR1 is DFQATT, CDR2 SNEGSKA (reference sequence). V lost 6 bases and J lost 8; bases outside the gene matches: 6. The CDR3 consists of 14 residues.